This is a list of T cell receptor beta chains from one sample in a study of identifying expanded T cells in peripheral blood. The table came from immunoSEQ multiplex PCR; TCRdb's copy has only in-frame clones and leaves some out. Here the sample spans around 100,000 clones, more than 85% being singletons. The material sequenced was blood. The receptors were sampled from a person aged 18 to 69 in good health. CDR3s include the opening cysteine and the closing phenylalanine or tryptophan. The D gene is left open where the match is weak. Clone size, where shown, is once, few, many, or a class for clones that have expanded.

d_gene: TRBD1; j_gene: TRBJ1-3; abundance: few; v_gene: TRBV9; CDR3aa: CASSNRGLWNTIYF; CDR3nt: TGTGCCAGCAGTAACAGGGGGCTGTGGAACACCATATATTTT
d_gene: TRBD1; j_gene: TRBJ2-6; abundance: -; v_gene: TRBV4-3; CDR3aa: CASSRSTGTGGRTGANVLTF; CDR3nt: TGCGCCAGCAGCCGATCCACGGGGACAGGGGGGAGAACTGGGGCCAACGTCCTGACTTTC
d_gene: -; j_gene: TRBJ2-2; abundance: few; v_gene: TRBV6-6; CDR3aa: CASSYRDTGELFF; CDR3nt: TGTGCCAGCAGTTACAGGGACACCGGGGAGCTGTTTTTT
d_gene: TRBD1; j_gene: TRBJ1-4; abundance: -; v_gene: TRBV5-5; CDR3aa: CASSDRDSHNEKLFF; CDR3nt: TGTGCCAGCAGCGATCGGGACAGCCATAATGAAAAACTGTTTTTT
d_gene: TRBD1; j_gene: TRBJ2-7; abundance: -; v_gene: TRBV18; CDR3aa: CASSPGTGNEQYF; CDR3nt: TGTGCCAGCTCACCTGGGACAGGGAACGAGCAGTACTTC
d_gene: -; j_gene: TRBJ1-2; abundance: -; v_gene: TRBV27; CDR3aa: CASSRMRGAVDYGYTF; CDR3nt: TGTGCCAGCTCCCGGATGCGGGGCGCCGTGGACTATGGCTACACCTTC
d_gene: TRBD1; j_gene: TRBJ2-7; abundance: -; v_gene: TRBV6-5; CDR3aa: CASTEYDRAAYEQYF; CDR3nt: TGTGCCAGCACCGAATACGACAGGGCCGCCTACGAGCAGTACTTC
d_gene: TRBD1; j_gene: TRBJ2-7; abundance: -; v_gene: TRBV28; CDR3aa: CASSLGTGRIYEQYF; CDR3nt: TGTGCCAGCAGTTTAGGGACAGGGAGGATCTACGAGCAGTACTTC
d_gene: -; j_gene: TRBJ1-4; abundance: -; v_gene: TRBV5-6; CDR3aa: CASSSALNEKLFF; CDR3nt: TGTGCCAGCAGCTCCGCTCTTAATGAAAAACTGTTTTTT
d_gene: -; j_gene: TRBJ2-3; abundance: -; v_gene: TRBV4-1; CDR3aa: CASSQDGRNPGGDTQYF; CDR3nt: TGCGCCAGCAGCCAAGACGGGCGTAACCCGGGTGGGGATACGCAGTATTTT
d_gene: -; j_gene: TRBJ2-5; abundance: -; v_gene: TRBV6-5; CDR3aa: CASSPGPNQETQYF; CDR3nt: TGTGCCAGCAGTCCGGGACCCAACCAAGAGACCCAGTACTTC
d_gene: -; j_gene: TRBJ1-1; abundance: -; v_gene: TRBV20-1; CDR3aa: CSARDAAGAFF; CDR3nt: TGCAGTGCTAGAGATGCCGCAGGAGCTTTCTTT
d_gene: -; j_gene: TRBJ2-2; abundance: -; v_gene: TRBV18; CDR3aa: CASSETGELFF; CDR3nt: TGTGCCAGCTCAGAAACAGGGGAGCTGTTTTTT
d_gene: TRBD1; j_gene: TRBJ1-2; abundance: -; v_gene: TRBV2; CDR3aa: CASRATGQGARRTF; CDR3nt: TGTGCCAGCAGAGCGACGGGACAGGGGGCCAGGCGTACCTTC
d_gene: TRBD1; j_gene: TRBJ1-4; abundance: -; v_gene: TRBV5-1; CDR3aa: CASSPGGRNEKLFF; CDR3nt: TGCGCCAGCAGCCCAGGGGGCCGGAATGAAAAACTGTTTTTT
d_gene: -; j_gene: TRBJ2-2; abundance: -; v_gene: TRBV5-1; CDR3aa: CASSLDLMNPGELFF; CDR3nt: TGCGCCAGCAGCTTGGATCTCATGAATCCCGGGGAGCTGTTTTTT
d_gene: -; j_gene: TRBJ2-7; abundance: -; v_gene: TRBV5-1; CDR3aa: CASSLTPGEQYF; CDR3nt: TGCGCCAGCAGCCTGACGCCAGGGGAGCAGTACTTC
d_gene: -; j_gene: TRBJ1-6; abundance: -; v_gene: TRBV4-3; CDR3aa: CASSQDGASSYNSPLHF; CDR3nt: TGCGCCAGCAGCCAAGATGGTGCGAGCTCCTATAATTCACCCCTCCACTTT
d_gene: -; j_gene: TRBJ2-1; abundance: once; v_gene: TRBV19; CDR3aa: CASGRGPGNEQFF; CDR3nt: TGTGCCAGCGGGAGGGGGCCGGGCAATGAGCAGTTCTTC
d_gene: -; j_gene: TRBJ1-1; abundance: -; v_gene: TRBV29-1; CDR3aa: CSVALGQMNTEAFF; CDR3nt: TGCAGCGTTGCTCTTGGACAGATGAACACTGAAGCTTTCTTT
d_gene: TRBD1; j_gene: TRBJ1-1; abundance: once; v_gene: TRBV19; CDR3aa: CASSTRDRFWGTEAFF; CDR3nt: TGTGCCAGTAGTACCCGGGACAGGTTCTGGGGCACTGAAGCTTTCTTT
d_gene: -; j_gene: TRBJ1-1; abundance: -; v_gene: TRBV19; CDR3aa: CASNNGERTEAFF; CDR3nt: TGTGCCAGTAATAATGGAGAGCGCACTGAAGCTTTCTTT
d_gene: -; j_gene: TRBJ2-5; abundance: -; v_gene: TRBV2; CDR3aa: CASSVAIETQYF; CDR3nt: TGTGCCAGCAGTGTGGCCATAGAGACCCAGTACTTC
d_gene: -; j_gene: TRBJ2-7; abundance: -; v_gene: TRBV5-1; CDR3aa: CASSLGPSGREQYF; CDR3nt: TGCGCCAGCAGCTTGGGCCCATCAGGCCGCGAGCAGTACTTC
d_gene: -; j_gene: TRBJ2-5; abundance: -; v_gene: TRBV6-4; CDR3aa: CASSEGMGGQETQYF; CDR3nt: TGTGCCAGCAGTGAAGGAATGGGAGGCCAAGAGACCCAGTACTTC
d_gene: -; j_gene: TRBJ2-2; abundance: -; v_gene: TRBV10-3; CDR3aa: CAITGTSNTGELFF; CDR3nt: TGTGCCATCACCGGGACCTCGAACACCGGGGAGCTGTTTTTT
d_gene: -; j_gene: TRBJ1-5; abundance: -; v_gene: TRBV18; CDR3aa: CASSQRSGDLNNQPQHF; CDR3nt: TGTGCCAGCTCCCAACGGTCGGGAGATCTAAACAATCAGCCCCAGCATTTT
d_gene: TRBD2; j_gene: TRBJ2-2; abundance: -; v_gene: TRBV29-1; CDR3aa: CSVEVGRLAGGGTGELFF; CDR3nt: TGCAGCGTTGAAGTAGGTAGACTCGCGGGGGGCGGGACCGGGGAGCTGTTTTTT
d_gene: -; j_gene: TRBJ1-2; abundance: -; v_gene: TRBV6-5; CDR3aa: CASSSGPLRGYTF; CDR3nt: TGTGCCAGCAGCTCCGGGCCTCTACGGGGCTACACCTTC
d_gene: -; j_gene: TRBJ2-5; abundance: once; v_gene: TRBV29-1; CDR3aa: CSVVGKQETQYF; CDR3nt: TGCAGCGTTGTAGGCAAGCAAGAGACCCAGTACTTC
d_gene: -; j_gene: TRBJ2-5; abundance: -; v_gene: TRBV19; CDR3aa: CASSSAQETQYF; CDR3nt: TGTGCCAGTAGTTCGGCGCAAGAGACCCAGTACTTC
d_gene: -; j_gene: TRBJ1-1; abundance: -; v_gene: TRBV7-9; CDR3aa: CASSFEGGTEAFF; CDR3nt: TGTGCCAGCAGCTTTGAGGGGGGGACTGAAGCTTTCTTT
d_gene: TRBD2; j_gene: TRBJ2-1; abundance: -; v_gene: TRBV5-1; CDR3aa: CAGSLRPSGASSSYNEQFF; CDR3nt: TGCGCCGGCAGCTTGCGGCCTAGCGGGGCGTCGAGCTCCTACAATGAGCAGTTCTTC
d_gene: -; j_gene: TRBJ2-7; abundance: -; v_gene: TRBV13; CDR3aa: CASSPSQRREQYF; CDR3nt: TGTGCCAGCAGCCCCAGTCAAAGGCGCGAGCAGTACTTC
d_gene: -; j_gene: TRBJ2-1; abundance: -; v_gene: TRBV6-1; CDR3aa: CASRSTDLLNEQFF; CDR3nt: TGTGCCAGCAGGTCGACGGATCTCCTCAATGAGCAGTTCTTC
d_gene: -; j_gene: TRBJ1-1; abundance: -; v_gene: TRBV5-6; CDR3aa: CASSLSRAGNTEAFF; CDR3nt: TGTGCCAGCAGCTTGAGTAGGGCAGGGAACACTGAAGCTTTCTTT
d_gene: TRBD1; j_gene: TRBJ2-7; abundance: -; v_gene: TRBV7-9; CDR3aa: CASSFQGARGYEQYF; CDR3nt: TGTGCCAGCAGCTTTCAGGGGGCGCGGGGCTACGAGCAGTACTTC
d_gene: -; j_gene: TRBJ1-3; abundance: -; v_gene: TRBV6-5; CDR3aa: CASRTPADTIYF; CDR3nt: TGTGCCAGCAGGACCCCTGCGGACACCATATATTTT
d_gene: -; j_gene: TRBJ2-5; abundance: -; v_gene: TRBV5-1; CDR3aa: CASSLGQETQYF; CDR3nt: TGCGCCAGCAGCTTGGGCCAAGAGACCCAGTACTTC
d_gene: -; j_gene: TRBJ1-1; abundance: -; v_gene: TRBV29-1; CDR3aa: CSVAGIRTEAFF; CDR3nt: TGCAGCGTTGCAGGAATCCGAACTGAAGCTTTCTTT
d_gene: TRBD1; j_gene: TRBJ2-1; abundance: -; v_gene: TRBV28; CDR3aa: CASGGQGVSLVNEQFF; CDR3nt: TGTGCCAGTGGGGGACAGGGAGTGTCGCTAGTCAATGAGCAGTTCTTC
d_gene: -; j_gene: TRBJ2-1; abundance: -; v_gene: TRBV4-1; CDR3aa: CASSRPVGGSGEQFF; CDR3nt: TGCGCCAGCAGCCGCCCCGTTGGGGGCAGCGGAGAGCAGTTCTTC
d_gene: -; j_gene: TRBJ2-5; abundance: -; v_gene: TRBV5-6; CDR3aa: CASSVGWGSRETQYF; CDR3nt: TGTGCCAGCAGCGTAGGTTGGGGGAGCCGAGAGACCCAGTACTTC
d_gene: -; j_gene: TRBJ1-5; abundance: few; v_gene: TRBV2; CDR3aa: CASSVGGTSQPQHF; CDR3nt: TGTGCCAGCAGTGTCGGGGGGACTAGCCAGCCCCAGCATTTT
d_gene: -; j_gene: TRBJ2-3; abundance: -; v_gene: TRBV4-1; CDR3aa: CASSQDGTVTDTQYF; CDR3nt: TGCGCCAGCAGCCAAGATGGGACCGTCACAGATACGCAGTATTTT
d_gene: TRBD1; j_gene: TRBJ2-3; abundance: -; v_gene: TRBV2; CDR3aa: CASSVTGGADTQYF; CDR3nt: TGTGCCAGCAGTGTCACAGGGGGAGCGGATACGCAGTATTTT